The clone carrying this T cell receptor (beta chain) showed up many times. What was amplified from RNA transcripts were TCR beta CDR3 regions. HTBI primers drove first-round RT-PCR of the TCR CDR3. TCRdb reprocessed the multiplex PCR reads via MiXCR and lists one record per CDR3 protein. Of almost 600,000 distinct CDR3 sequences in the sample, approximately 15% are singletons; the top ten hold 5% to 7%. The sample originates from a study of T cells in Graves' hyperthyroidism and ophthalmopathy. Researchers barred patients who had uncontrolled infection, other autoimmune disease, pregnancy or lactation. The PBMCs studied were ones that came from about 10 ml fresh peripheral blood. V lost 9 bases to trimming and J lost 0 bases; unmatched junction nucleotides: 6. Per the germline V gene, CDR1 is SNHLY and CDR2 is FYNNEI. CDR3 length: 15 residues.

The specimen was blood. V and J are TRBV2 and TRBJ2-2; 8 bases align to TRBD2. The TCR comes from a woman in her 30s with Graves' hyperthyroidism that later progressed to Graves' ophthalmopathy. CDR3 coding DNA: TGTGCCAGTAGACTAGCGCCATCGAACACCGGGGAGCTGTTTTTT. Protein product: CASRLAPSNTGELFF.